This T cell receptor (beta chain) was recorded in a study of blood T cell repertoires in COVID-19. Study-level background: The cDNA or gDNA used as material had been derived from T cells, B-cell-depleted T cells, or PBMCs.

Germline values: CDR1 SGHTA, CDR2 FQGNSA. This CDR3 is built from 14 residues. Between the trimmed V and J ends, which lost 4 bases and 7 bases, there was a span of 17 bases. The protocol was immunoSEQ multiplex PCR, while the TCRdb copy is restricted to in-frame clones and leaves out a portion. This table has 95,000 to 110,000 clones, roughly 89% appearing once. Specimen: peripheral blood. The J gene is TRBJ2-7, the V gene TRBV7-2; TRBD1 might be the D (6 bases). The sequence was obtained from a woman aged 80 or over in a cohort sampled during active COVID-19. CDR3 nucleotide sequence: TGTGCCAGCAGCTCATGGGGATTGAGGGGGGAGCAGTACTTC. Its translation is CASSSWGLRGEQYF.